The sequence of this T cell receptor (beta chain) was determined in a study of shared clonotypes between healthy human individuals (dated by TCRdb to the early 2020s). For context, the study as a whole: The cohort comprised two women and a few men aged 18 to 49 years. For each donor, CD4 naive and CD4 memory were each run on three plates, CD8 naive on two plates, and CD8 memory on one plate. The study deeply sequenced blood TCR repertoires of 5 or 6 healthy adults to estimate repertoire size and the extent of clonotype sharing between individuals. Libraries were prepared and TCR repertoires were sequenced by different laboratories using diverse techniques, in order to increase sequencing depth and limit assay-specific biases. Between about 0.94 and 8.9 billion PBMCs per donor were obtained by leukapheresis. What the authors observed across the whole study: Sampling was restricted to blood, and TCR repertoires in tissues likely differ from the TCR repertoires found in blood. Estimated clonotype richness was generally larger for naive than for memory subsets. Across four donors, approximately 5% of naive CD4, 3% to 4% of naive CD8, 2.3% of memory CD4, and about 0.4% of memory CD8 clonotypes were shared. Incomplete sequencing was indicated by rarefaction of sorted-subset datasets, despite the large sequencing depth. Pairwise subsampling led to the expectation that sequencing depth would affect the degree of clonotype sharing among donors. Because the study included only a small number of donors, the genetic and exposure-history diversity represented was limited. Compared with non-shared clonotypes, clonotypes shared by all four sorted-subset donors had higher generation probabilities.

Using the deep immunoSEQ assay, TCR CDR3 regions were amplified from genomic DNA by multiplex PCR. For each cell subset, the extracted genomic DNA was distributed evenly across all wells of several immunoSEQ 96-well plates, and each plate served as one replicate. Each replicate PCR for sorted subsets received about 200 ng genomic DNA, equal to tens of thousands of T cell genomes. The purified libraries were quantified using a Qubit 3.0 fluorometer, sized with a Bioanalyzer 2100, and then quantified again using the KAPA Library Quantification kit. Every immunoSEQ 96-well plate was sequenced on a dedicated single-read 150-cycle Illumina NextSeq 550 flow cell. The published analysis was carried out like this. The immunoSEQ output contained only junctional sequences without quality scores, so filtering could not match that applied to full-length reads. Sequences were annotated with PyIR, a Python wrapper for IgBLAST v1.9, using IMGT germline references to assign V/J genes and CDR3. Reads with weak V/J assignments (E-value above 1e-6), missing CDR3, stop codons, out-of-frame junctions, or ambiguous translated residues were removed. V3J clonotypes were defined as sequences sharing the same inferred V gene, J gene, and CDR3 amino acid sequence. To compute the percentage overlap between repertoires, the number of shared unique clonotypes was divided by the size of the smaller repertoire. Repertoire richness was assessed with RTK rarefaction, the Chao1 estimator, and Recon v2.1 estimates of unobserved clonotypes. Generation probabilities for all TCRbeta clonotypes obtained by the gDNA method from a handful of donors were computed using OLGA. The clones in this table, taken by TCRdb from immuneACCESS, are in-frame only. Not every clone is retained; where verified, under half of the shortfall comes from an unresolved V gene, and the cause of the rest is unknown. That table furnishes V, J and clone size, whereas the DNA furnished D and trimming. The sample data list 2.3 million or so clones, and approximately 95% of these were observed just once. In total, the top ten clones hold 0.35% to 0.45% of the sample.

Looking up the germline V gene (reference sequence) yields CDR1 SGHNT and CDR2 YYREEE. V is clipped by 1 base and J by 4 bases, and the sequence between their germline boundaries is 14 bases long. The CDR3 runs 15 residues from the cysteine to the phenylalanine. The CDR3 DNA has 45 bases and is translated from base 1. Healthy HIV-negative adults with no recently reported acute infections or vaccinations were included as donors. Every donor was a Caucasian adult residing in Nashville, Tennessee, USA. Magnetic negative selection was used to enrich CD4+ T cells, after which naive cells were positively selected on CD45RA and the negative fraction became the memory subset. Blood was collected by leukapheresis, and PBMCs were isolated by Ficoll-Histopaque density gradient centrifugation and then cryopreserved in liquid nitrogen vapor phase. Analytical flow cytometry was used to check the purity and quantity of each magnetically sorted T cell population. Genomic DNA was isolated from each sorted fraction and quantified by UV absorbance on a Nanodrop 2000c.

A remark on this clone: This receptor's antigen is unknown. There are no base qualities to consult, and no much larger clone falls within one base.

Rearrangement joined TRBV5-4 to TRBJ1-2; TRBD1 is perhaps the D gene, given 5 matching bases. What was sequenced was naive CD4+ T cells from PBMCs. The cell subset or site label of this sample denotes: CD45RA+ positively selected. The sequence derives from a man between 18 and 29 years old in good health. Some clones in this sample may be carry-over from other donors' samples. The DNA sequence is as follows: TGTGCCAGCAGCTTGTTAGCCGACAGTCCCTATGGCTACACCTTC. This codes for CASSLLADSPYGYTF.